This T cell receptor (beta chain) was identified in a study of control samples from healthy donors and cancer patients (TCRdb year 2020). CDR1 SGHTA and CDR2 FQGTGA are derived from the germline V gene. From the cysteine through the phenylalanine, the CDR3 covers 13 amino acids. The kept DNA is CDR3 alone, 39 bases in frame from the first base. V gives up 5 bases and J gives up 1 base, and the segment between their germline ends measures 8 bases. Points on this clone: Its specific antigen is unknown. No base-level quality is on record; no much larger clone is a single base apart.

Library method: the immunoSEQ multiplex PCR assay. TCRdb obtained this table from immuneACCESS and retained in-frame rearrangements with V and J assigned. These tables miss some clones; where compared with another copy, unresolved V genes account for less than half of the shortfall, and the remainder is unexplained. Present in this sample are over 200,000 clones, approximately 80% of which were seen just once. Of the sample, 13% falls within the top ten clones. This TCR derives from a woman in her sixties with lung cancer. The rearranged segments are TRBV7-3 and TRBJ1-1, with no confident D gene call. Sequencing was done on a sample of PBMCs. Here the CDR3 is given as CASSHQTNTEAFF. Here is the DNA: TGTGCCAGCAGCCACCAAACGAACACTGAAGCTTTCTTT.